These 17 T cell receptor beta chains originate from one sample sequenced in a study of T cells in Graves' hyperthyroidism and ophthalmopathy. RNA transcripts provided the source from which TCR beta CDR3 regions were amplified. The HTBI set primed first-round TCR CDR3 RT-PCR. TCRdb used MiXCR to reprocess the multiplex PCR reads, holding one entry per CDR3 protein. The sample lists about 400,000 distinct CDR3 sequences; approximately 15% were seen once. The specimen sequenced was blood. The receptors stem from a young woman with Graves' hyperthyroidism.

In the case of this clonotype: This may be a read error: a much more frequent sequence differs by one nucleotide. No conserved phenylalanine or tryptophan is present at the end of the CDR3, so a read error is the likely explanation. This CDR3 reads CASSTWEEAYEQYL. CDR3 in DNA: TGTGCCAGCAGTACTTGGGAGGAGGCCTACGAGCAGTACTTG. The chain has TRBV6-2 or TRBV6-3 and TRBJ2-7; D is possibly TRBD2 (6 bases). Trimming took off 5 bases at V and 2 bases at J, with 13 bases between the two ends. The CDR3 spans 14 residues. The germline V gene encodes CDR1 MNHEY and CDR2 SVGEGT.

As for this clonotype: A much larger clone lies a single base off, so this may be a read error. The conserved phenylalanine or tryptophan normally closing the CDR3 is absent here, so this likely arose from a read error. V usage is TRBV6-1 and J usage is TRBJ1-6, with D possibly matching TRBD1 (5 bases). The CDR3 contains 14 residues. V was pared by 9 bases and J by 5 bases, with 14 bases between. From germline, CDR1 is MNHNS and CDR2 SASEGT. CDR3 amino acids: CASRLGPNNSPLHL. The CDR3 nucleotides read TGTGCCAGTCGACTGGGACCCAATAATTCACCCCTCCACCTT.

This clonotype was found many times. The chain combines TRBV15 with TRBJ2-3; 10 nucleotides line up with TRBD2. Per the germline V gene, CDR1 is LNHNV and CDR2 is YYDKDF (reference sequence). The CDR3 extends over 16 amino acids. Germline trimming cut 0 bases from V and 1 base from J; bases unmatched to any gene: 1. In nucleotides, the CDR3 is TGTGCCACCAGCAGAGAAGCGGGAGGGGGCACAGATACGCAGTATTTT. Its translation: CATSREAGGGTDTQYF.

This clonotype was recorded at least ten times. This rearrangement joins TRBV20-1 to TRBJ2-3; 13 bases align to TRBD2. The V gene's germline CDR1 is DFQATT and CDR2 SNEGSKA (reference sequence). The ends lost 2 bases at V and 4 bases at J; junction bases unmatched: 3. CDR3 length: 15 amino acids. CDR3 sequence reads: CSARFTSGGADTQYF. The CDR3, as DNA: TGCAGTGCTAGATTTACTAGCGGGGGGGCAGATACGCAGTATTTT.

This clonotype was picked up many times. This chain links TRBV30 with TRBJ2-1; D is unresolved. V gave up 3 bases and J gave up 4 bases, with 4 bases separating them. CDR1 is GTSNPN, CDR2 SVGIG, per germline (reference sequence). This CDR3 has 11 residues. CDR3 sequence: CAWRGYNEQFF. The CDR3 DNA reads TGTGCCTGGAGGGGTTACAATGAGCAGTTCTTC.

Ten or more counts support this clonotype. The gene calls are TRBV4-1 and TRBJ2-5; 13 nucleotides align to TRBD2. V was clipped by 8 bases and J by 4 bases; unmatched bases: 7. Germline V gene sequence: CDR1 MGHRA, CDR2 YSYEKL. This CDR3 is built from 15 residues. The CDR3 loop reads CASPPGLAGVETQYF. CDR3 nucleotide sequence: TGCGCCAGCCCCCCCGGACTAGCGGGAGTAGAGACCCAGTACTTC.

This clonotype has a count of ten or more. V is TRBV11-1 and J is TRBJ1-2; 7 bases are shared with TRBD1. Germline-derived CDR1 and CDR2 are SGHAT and FQDESV (reference sequence). This CDR3 spans 15 amino acids. With V trimmed by 5 bases and J by 0 bases, 6 bases remained unmatched. The CDR3 DNA sequence: TGTGCCAGCAGCCCGACAGGGATGGCTAACTATGGCTACACCTTC. Amino acids: CASSPTGMANYGYTF. Drawing the rest from reference TRBV11-1 and TRBJ1-2, the complete variable domain is EAEVAQSPRYKITEKSQAVAFWCDPISGHATLYWYRQILGQGPELLVQFQDESVVDDSQLPKDRFSAERLKGVDSTLKIQPAELGDSAMYLCASSPTGMANYGYTFGSGTRLTVV.

This clonotype was counted ten times or more. The chain recombines TRBV6-2 or TRBV6-3 with TRBJ2-1; maybe TRBD1 (7 bases). Germline CDR1 MNHEY, CDR2 SVGEGT. This CDR3 is 13 amino acids long. The V gene lost 6 bases and the J gene lost 8 bases, with 14 bases spanning the gap. CDR3: CASSRIRGDEQFF. The DNA for the CDR3 is TGTGCCAGCAGCAGAATCAGGGGGGATGAGCAGTTCTTC.

This clonotype was detected many times. The CDR3, as DNA: TGTGCCAGCAGCTTAGAGCCGGGTTACGAGCAGTACTTC. Translation: CASSLEPGYEQYF. This rearrangement joins TRBV11-3 to TRBJ2-7; D gene unclear. The CDR3 has 13 residues. From germline, CDR1 is SGHNT and CDR2 YENEEA. Trimming shortened V by 0 bases and J by 4 bases, and 7 bases separated the two germline ends.

In its sample, this clonotype was seen many times. CDR3 loop: CASSQVFMVRAAQYF. Written as DNA, the CDR3 is TGTGCCAGCAGCCAAGTTTTCATGGTGCGGGCGGCGCAGTATTTT. This chain joins TRBV3-1 and TRBJ2-3; the D gene is possibly TRBD2 (5 bases). The CDR3 extends over 15 amino acids. V was pared by 1 base and J by 10 bases, with 18 bases between. Germline V gives CDR1 LGHDT, CDR2 YNNKEL (reference sequence).

This clonotype has more than one count but fewer than ten. This may be a read error, as it is one base from a much larger clone. The chain is built from TRBV2 and TRBJ2-5, with D uncertain. Germline lookup yields CDR1 SNHLY and CDR2 FYNNEI. CDR3 size: 12 residues. The CDR3 is CATLEESQTQNF. As DNA, the CDR3 is TGTGCCACCCTAGAGGAGTCGCAGACCCAGAACTTC.

This clonotype is a singleton in its sample. In DNA, the CDR3 is TGTGCCAGCAGCGTGGACCATAACACCGGGGAGCTGTTTTTT. Its translation is CASSVDHNTGELFF. The chain joins TRBV25-1 to TRBJ2-2; unclear D gene. Looked up from germline, CDR1 is MGHDK and CDR2 is SYGVNS. The CDR3 spans 14 residues. The germline V and J ends were trimmed by 6 bases and 2 bases, with 10 bases remaining between them.

The V call is TRBV7-2, the J call TRBJ1-1, with D unresolved. Germline loops: CDR1 SGHTA, CDR2 FQGNSA. The V gene lost 5 bases and the J gene lost 1 base, with 14 bases spanning the gap. The CDR3 contains 15 residues. Here the CDR3 reads CASSGVYGQNTEAFF. The CDR3 DNA reads TGTGCCAGCAGCGGAGTGTACGGCCAGAACACTGAAGCTTTCTTT.

The V call is TRBV20-1, the J call TRBJ1-5; 11 bases fit TRBD1. Germline CDR1 reads DFQATT; CDR2 reads SNEGSKA (reference sequence). Germline trimming cut 1 base from V and 3 bases from J; bases unmatched to any gene: 5. This CDR3 spans 16 amino acids. As DNA, the CDR3 is TGCAGTGCTAGAGCCGGGACAGGGGGGTACAATCAGCCCCAGCATTTT. This translates into CSARAGTGGYNQPQHF.

This clonotype was seen ten or more times. The chain has TRBV5-1 and TRBJ2-1; 11 bases line up with TRBD2. This CDR3 is 16 amino acids long. J gave up 4 bases and V 3 bases, and 6 bases lay outside the gene matches. The germline V gene encodes CDR1 SGHRS and CDR2 YFSETQ. The CDR3 DNA sequence: TGCGCCAGCAGCTACGACGGACTAGCGGGTTACAATGAGCAGTTCTTC. This encodes CASSYDGLAGYNEQFF.

This clonotype was detected many times. The rearrangement links TRBV18 to TRBJ1-2; D remains ambiguous. This CDR3 region has 15 residues. Germline V gene lookup returns CDR1 KGHSH and CDR2 LQKENI. V dropped 1 base and J dropped 7 bases, with 16 bases sitting between them. CDR3 sequence reads: CASSPREGSLGGYTF. DNA of the CDR3: TGTGCCAGCTCACCACGGGAGGGTAGCCTGGGTGGCTACACCTTC.

This clonotype was recorded at least ten times. The chain combines TRBV6-1 with TRBJ2-7; D is ambiguous. Germline CDR1 and CDR2: MNHNS and SASEGT. Trimming took off 0 bases at V and 2 bases at J, with 17 bases between the two ends. The CDR3 runs 17 residues. CDR3 sequence (DNA): TGTGCCAGCAGTGAAGCCTTTTTCCGGCAGGCGACCTACGAGCAGTACTTC. Protein product: CASSEAFFRQATYEQYF.